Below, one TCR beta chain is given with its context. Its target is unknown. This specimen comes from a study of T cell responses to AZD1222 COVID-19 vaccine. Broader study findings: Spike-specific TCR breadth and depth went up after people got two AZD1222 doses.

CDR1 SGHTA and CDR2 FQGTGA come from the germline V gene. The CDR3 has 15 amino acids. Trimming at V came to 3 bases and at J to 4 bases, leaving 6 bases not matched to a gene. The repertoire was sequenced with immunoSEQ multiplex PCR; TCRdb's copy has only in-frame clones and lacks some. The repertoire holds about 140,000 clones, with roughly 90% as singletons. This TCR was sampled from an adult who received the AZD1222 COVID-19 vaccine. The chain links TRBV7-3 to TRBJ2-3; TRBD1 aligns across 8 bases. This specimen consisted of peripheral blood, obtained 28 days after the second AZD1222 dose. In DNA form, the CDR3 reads TGTGCCAGCAGCTTTATGGACAGGGCCGCAGATACGCAGTATTTT. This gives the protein CASSFMDRAADTQYF.